This T cell receptor (beta chain) was recovered during a study of regulatory T cells in long-lasting Graves disease. This clonotype showed up many times. Antigen: not known. The sample's time point: newly diagnosed GD, antithyroid drugs for less than 3 months. The TCR library was prepared using RNA isolated from PBMCs. Study-level findings and limits: Whereas 966 public clonotypes were shared by new patients, persistent patients shared more, at roughly 3,000. It was in persistent disease that TRBV28, TRBJ1-2 and TRBJ2-5 were favored.

The CDR3 covers 19 residues. Germline V gene data show CDR1 as MDHEN and CDR2 as SYDVKM. Unmatched junction bases numbered 15, after V lost 4 bases and J lost 4 bases. Library construction for TCR beta used iRepertoire HTBI primers and Arm-PCR of CDR3 regions. Each CDR3 protein gets one entry after TCRdb re-called the multiplex PCR reads with MiXCR. The sample has a few hundred thousand distinct CDR3 sequences, roughly 12% seen once; the top ten hold under 10%. This sample also appeared in a second study, on T cells in Graves' hyperthyroidism and ophthalmopathy. That report notes: Not enrolled were patients with uncontrolled infection, other autoimmune disease, pregnancy or lactation. Blood also held most thyroid clonotypes expanded beyond 0.001.

The chain uses TRBV28 and TRBJ2-3; 12 bases line up with TRBD2. The sequencing here drew on peripheral blood mononuclear cells (PBMCs), taken at new diagnosis, from a patient treated with antithyroid drugs. This sequence originates from a man aged 25-40 years with Graves disease. CDR3 sequence reads: CASSSPRTSGEGGADTQYF. Here the CDR3 DNA reads TGTGCCAGCAGTTCCCCAAGGACTAGCGGGGAGGGGGGCGCAGATACGCAGTATTTT.